This TCR beta chain was sequenced for a study of T cells in Graves' hyperthyroidism and ophthalmopathy. The CDR3 loop spans 16 amino acids. From germline, CDR1 is SGHVS and CDR2 FNYEAQ. V lost 6 bases and J lost 6; bases outside the gene matches: 14. TCR beta CDR3 sequences were amplified from RNA transcripts. The HTBI primer set was used in a first-round RT-PCR of the TCR CDR3. Using its own MiXCR run on the multiplex PCR reads, TCRdb lists one record per CDR3 protein. The repertoire holds hundreds of thousands of distinct CDR3 sequences, with roughly 40% as singletons. Findings and caveats of the study: Blood also showed most of the thyroid clonotypes that were expanded above 0.001.

Comment on this clonotype: The antigen remains undetermined.

Orbital computed tomography and thyroid ultrasound, together with serum TRAb and thyroxine and clinical symptoms, were used for diagnoses. The receptor was isolated from a man in his late teens or twenties with Graves' hyperthyroidism. Sequences were obtained from blood. V is TRBV7-6 and J is TRBJ2-3; 8 bases are a match to TRBD2. As DNA, the CDR3 is TGTGCCAGCAGTCTTGGTGCGAGCGGGAGTTCGGATACGCAGTATTTT. This encodes CASSLGASGSSDTQYF.